This paragraph reports one T cell receptor beta chain. The table came from immunoSEQ multiplex PCR; TCRdb's copy has only in-frame clones and leaves some out. The top ten hold around a fifth of the sample, which has under 200,000 clones, 79% seen once. CDR3 length: 15 residues. Germline-derived CDR1 and CDR2 are SGHRS and YFSETQ. Between the trimmed V and J ends, which lost 4 bases and 0 bases, there was a span of 8 bases. The data originate from a study of blood T cell repertoires in COVID-19. The gene calls are TRBV5-1 and TRBJ2-6, with D maybe TRBD2 (5 bases). The source material was PBMCs or T cells enriched from blood (not recorded which). This TCR was sampled from a woman aged 70-85 years in a cohort exposed to, infected with or recovered from COVID-19 (not recorded which). CDR3 DNA sequence: TGCGCCAGCAGCCCGGGAATCTCTGGGGCCAACGTCCTGACTTTC. Amino acids: CASSPGISGANVLTF. The whole variable domain, remainder taken from reference TRBV5-1 and TRBJ2-6, is KAGVTQTPRYLIKTRGQQVTLSCSPISGHRSVSWYQQTPGQGLQFLFEYFSETQRNKGNFPGRFSGRQFSNSRSEMNVSTLELGDSALYLCASSPGISGANVLTFGAGSRLTVL.